Detailed here is one T cell receptor beta chain. As yet, its antigen is unknown. This entry is derived from a study of monozygotic twins with inflammatory bowel disease. Amplification of TCRalpha and TCRbeta cDNA involved two nested PCRs that ran for roughly 15 and 9 cycles. TCRdb reprocessed the 5' RACE reads and keeps a single row for each CDR3 protein, giving no DNA. This sample's clone table lists a few hundred thousand distinct CDR3 sequences. Overall study results and limits: Whereas healthy co-twins had higher TCRbeta diversity (inverse Simpson), IBD patients had lower diversity. The data did not back a single strong IBD-associated clonotype or signal. Differing T cell subtypes remained indistinguishable.

The receptor was isolated from a human donor with ulcerative colitis or Crohn's disease, or a healthy co-twin of an affected twin (not recorded which). Specimen: blood.

The chain's CDR3 is CASSLGTPYEQYF. The V gene is TRBV28, the J gene TRBJ2-7; TCRdb's D gene call, TRBD1, goes unchecked for lack of DNA. This CDR3 spans 13 amino acids. CDR1 and CDR2 (germline): MDHEN, SYDVKM.